Many counts were recorded for the clone carrying this TCR beta chain. Its target is not known. Quantitative 5'-RACE with molecular barcodes was used to make the TCR beta libraries. TCRdb recomputed calls from the 5' RACE reads with MiXCR, one row per CDR3 protein. The data hold roughly 69,000 distinct CDR3 sequences, with about 5.2% observed a single time. These data belong to a study of CD8 T cells in ankylosing spondylitis. The CDR3 is 14 residues long. V shed 6 bases and J 2 bases; nucleotides not matched to a gene: 5. Study results and caveats: Disease-linked clones, CD8+, were relatively rare in peripheral blood. What appeared characteristic of ankylosing spondylitis blood was a TCR beta motif of fewer than ten highly homologous variants. Researchers reportedly found disease-linked clones significantly enriched in matched ankylosing spondylitis synovial fluid.

Sequenced sample: blood, either unsorted or a sorted T cell fraction (not recorded which). The clonotype originates from a male donor with ankylosing spondylitis or in good health (not recorded which). The chain links TRBV12-3 or TRBV12-4 to TRBJ2-5; 8 positions match TRBD1. The CDR3 is CASSRGTGQETQYF. CDR3 DNA sequence: TGTGCCAGCAGCAGGGGGACAGGTCAAGAGACCCAGTACTTC.